The entry that follows covers one TCR beta chain sequence. In the original workflow: From reference gene primer amplification, estimates of nucleated cell counts were derived. Data came from immunoSEQ multiplex PCR; TCRdb stores just in-frame clones and leaves some out. Clone size and the V and J calls come from that table; the DNA yielded D and trimming. The sample comprises under 200,000 clones, roughly nine tenths of which are singletons, and under 4.5% rests with the top ten. This CDR3 contains 15 residues. This sample is drawn from a study of blood T cell repertoires in COVID-19. As for the study in general: Acute-phase and convalescent COVID-19 samples originated in the United States, Italy and Spain. Sample material is recorded as cDNA or gDNA derived from T cells, B-cell-depleted T cells, or PBMCs.

The clonotype comes from a woman in her sixties or seventies with acute or convalescent COVID-19. This chain links TRBV12-2 with TRBJ2-3; the table calls TRBD1, which could not be checked here. TRBV12-2 is flagged as a pseudogene. Sequenced input: peripheral blood. The CDR3 DNA reads as TGTGCAAGTCGCCCGGGACACCGAGGCACAGATACGCAGTATTTT. Translation: CASRPGHRGTDTQYF.